The rows below give T cell receptor beta chains drawn from one sample of a study of regulatory T cells in long-lasting Graves disease. Via MiXCR, TCRdb re-called the multiplex PCR reads, giving one row per CDR3 protein. Of a few hundred thousand distinct CDR3 sequences listed, around 15% were seen once; the top ten hold 20%. These data also formed part of another study, on T cells in Graves' hyperthyroidism and ophthalmopathy.

Source: peripheral blood mononuclear cells (PBMCs), taken at new diagnosis, from a patient treated with antithyroid drugs. These receptors came from a woman between 18 and 29 years old with Graves disease. CDR3s leave out the opening cysteine and the closing phenylalanine or tryptophan.

TRBV4-1	TRBJ2-1	ASSLTSGRGYEQF
TRBV2	TRBJ1-1	ASSEALWGTEAF
TRBV5-1	TRBJ1-1	ASRDWGTGNTEAF
TRBV11-2	TRBJ2-1	ASPWGGGRVYNEQF
TRBV30	TRBJ1-2	AWSETIYGYT
TRBV4-2	TRBJ2-7	ASSQDGQGGIEQY
TRBV15	TRBJ2-3	ATSIGSTDTQY
TRBV5-1	TRBJ2-5	ASSIWPGVGETQD
TRBV5-1	TRBJ2-1	ASSPKGAGNEQF
TRBV18	TRBJ1-1	ASSLDREAF
TRBV5-1	TRBJ2-5	ASSLEFQETQY
TRBV6-2/TRBV6-3	TRBJ2-5	ASSPHRGRTSRTTQY
TRBV5-1	TRBJ2-3	ASSASGVNTQY
TRBV19	TRBJ2-2	ASSIGGFTGELF
TRBV20-1	TRBJ1-6	SAASGQGRNSPLH
TRBV6-4	TRBJ2-2	ASSEALGLYTGELF
TRBV7-9	TRBJ1-1	ASSSPRGVLTEAF
TRBV6-2/TRBV6-3	TRBJ2-5	ASSYGVGTETQY
TRBV19	TRBJ2-1	ASPNRDRGRNKQF
TRBV19	TRBJ1-6	ASSMGTGAALRSPLH
TRBV20-1	TRBJ2-3	SVYRDRGTYTQY
TRBV5-1	TRBJ2-3	ASENLSGTDTQY
TRBV30	TRBJ2-7	AFLAGAYEQY
TRBV7-9	TRBJ2-2	ASSLGVYTGELF
TRBV19	TRBJ1-5	ASSTSTGGYQPQH
TRBV2	TRBJ2-2	ASSDGGRGNTGELF
TRBV10-3	TRBJ2-7	AISGPGQGNNEQY
TRBV20-1	TRBJ2-7	SARARLTAPYEQY
TRBV30	TRBJ1-5	AWSPPSTGKADQPQH
TRBV24-1	TRBJ1-2	ATSDDEQPEGRGYT
TRBV7-2	TRBJ2-3	ASSPETNTQY
TRBV2	TRBJ1-5	ASSEQGIGQPQH
TRBV15	TRBJ1-1	ATSSKPNTEAF
TRBV6-1	TRBJ1-5	ASSEEYGGAQPQH
TRBV2	TRBJ2-2	ASSGQGTLSGELF
TRBV19	TRBJ2-7	ASSIGLAGYEQY
TRBV3-1	TRBJ2-7	ASSQGQGISEQY
TRBV12-3/TRBV12-4	TRBJ2-2	ASSLHWTGELF
TRBV14	TRBJ1-3	ASSQDPTESSGNTIY
TRBV11-3	TRBJ2-1	ASSGGNNEQF
TRBV28	TRBJ1-5	ASSLTGGNQPQH
TRBV7-9	TRBJ2-6	ASSSAGASGANVLT
TRBV19	TRBJ1-5	ASSIEGVGNQPQH
TRBV7-3	TRBJ1-5	ASSLKGASNQPQH
TRBV20-1	TRBJ2-7	SARVASLVY
TRBV3-1	TRBJ1-2	ASSQASGFYGYT
TRBV9	TRBJ2-1	ASSVGGSAYNEQF
TRBV12-3/TRBV12-4	TRBJ1-1	ASNIRRGNTEAF
TRBV27	TRBJ2-1	AASDSSSYNEQF
TRBV19	TRBJ1-1	ASSIMASTNTEAF
TRBV19	TRBJ1-4	ASSMGQERREKLF
TRBV10-3	TRBJ1-2	AIGGGASYGYT